This passage covers 29 T cell receptor beta chains from one sample sequenced in a study of blood T cell repertoires in COVID-19. The table came from immunoSEQ multiplex PCR; TCRdb's copy has only in-frame clones and leaves some out. This sample has about 470,000 clones, with about 85% found just once. Sequenced input: PBMCs or T cells enriched from blood (not recorded which). Source of these receptors: a woman aged 18 to 35 who had recovered from COVID-19.

The V gene is TRBV5-1, the J gene TRBJ1-2; no definite D call. The CDR3 length is 13 residues. The V and J ends lost 0 bases and 6 bases respectively, with 9 bases between them. CDR1 SGHRS and CDR2 YFSETQ come from the germline V gene. The chain's CDR3 is CASSLETSDGYTF. CDR3 in DNA: TGCGCCAGCAGCTTGGAGACTAGCGATGGCTACACCTTC.

V usage is TRBV6-5 and J usage is TRBJ2-7; no clear D gene. Germline CDR1 is MNHEY and CDR2 is SVGAGI. This CDR3 region has 14 residues. V gave up 0 bases and J gave up 1 base, with 7 bases separating them. This CDR3 is CASSYSAPSYEQYF. CDR3 in DNA: TGTGCCAGCAGTTACTCAGCCCCTTCCTACGAGCAGTACTTC.

The chain uses TRBV6-5 and TRBJ2-7; a weak D match, TRBD2 (5 bases). The CDR3 is 15 amino acids. Germline CDR1 is MNHEY and CDR2 is SVGAGI. The V end was cut by 7 bases, the J end by 2 bases, with 18 bases between. CDR3 nucleotide sequence: TGTGCCAGCACCCCTCGGGGTGGTCGGACCTACGAGCAGTACTTC. This gives the protein CASTPRGGRTYEQYF.

This chain joins TRBV5-1 and TRBJ2-3; D uncertain. Germline CDR1 and CDR2: SGHRS and YFSETQ. The length of the CDR3 is 14 residues. The germline V and J ends were trimmed by 0 bases and 4 bases, with 9 bases remaining between them. The CDR3 reads CASSLAPSPDTQYF. CDR3 DNA sequence: TGCGCCAGCAGCTTGGCCCCCTCCCCAGATACGCAGTATTTT.

This sequence joins TRBV28 and TRBJ1-5; no definite D call. This CDR3 contains 17 residues. Germline V gives CDR1 MDHEN, CDR2 SYDVKM. Trimming pared 5 bases from V and 7 bases from J, leaving 24 bases between. This chain's CDR3 is CASSPLSGTFLGQPQHF. The CDR3 DNA reads TGTGCCAGCAGTCCCCTGTCAGGTACCTTTCTTGGACAGCCCCAGCATTTT. The variable domain in full, with the rest retrieved from reference TRBV28 and TRBJ1-5, is DVKVTQSSRYLVKRTGEKVFLECVQDMDHENMFWYRQDPGLGLRLIYFSYDVKMKEKGDIPEGYSVSREKKERFSLILESASTNQTSMYLCASSPLSGTFLGQPQHFGDGTRLSIL.

This clone was detected a few times. The chain links TRBV12-5 to TRBJ1-6; D is unclear. The CDR3 contains 15 residues. Trimming left V 1 base short and J 9 bases short, with 13 bases between. Per germline, CDR1 LGHNT and CDR2 FRNRAP. CDR3 DNA: TGTGCTAGTGGTTTGGGGACCGGGGAGGGTTCACCCCTCCACTTT. Amino acids: CASGLGTGEGSPLHF. Variable domain in full (rest from reference TRBV12-5 and TRBJ1-6): DARVTQTPRHKVTEMGQEVTMRCQPILGHNTVFWYRQTMMQGLELLAYFRNRAPLDDSGMPKDRFSAEMPDATLATLKIQPSEPRDSAVYFCASGLGTGEGSPLHFGNGTRLTVT.

The chain combines TRBV5-4 with TRBJ2-1; a possible D gene is TRBD2 (7 bases). Germline V gene data show CDR1 as SGHNT and CDR2 as YYREEE (reference sequence). The V end lost 10 bases, the J end lost 8 bases, and 19 bases lay between the germline ends. The CDR3 loop spans 13 amino acids. CDR3: CAGSIGGPDEQFF. In nucleotides, the CDR3 is TGTGCCGGATCTATCGGGGGGCCGGATGAGCAGTTCTTC.

The chain has TRBV30 and TRBJ1-5, with TRBD1 matching 7 bases. The junction had 7 bases not matched to a gene; V was cut back by 7 bases and J by 4 bases. Germline loops: CDR1 GTSNPN, CDR2 SVGIG (reference sequence). CDR3 size: 13 residues. The CDR3 loop reads CASRQGPNQPQHF. The CDR3 DNA follows: TGTGCCTCTAGACAGGGCCCTAATCAGCCCCAGCATTTT.

The CDR3 bases are TGTGCCAGCAGTTTACCCCACGACAGAAAACTGTTTTTT. This translates into CASSLPHDRKLFF. The chain joins TRBV27 to TRBJ1-4; D is perhaps TRBD1 (5 bases). V was trimmed by 2 bases and J by 10 bases, leaving 11 bases between them. CDR3 length: 13 residues. Germline V lookup: CDR1 MNHEY, CDR2 SMNVEV (reference sequence).

DNA for the CDR3: TGTGCCAGCAGCCAACGGACAGGGTGGGGCTACACCTTC. Its translation: CASSQRTGWGYTF. The chain employs TRBV7-6 and TRBJ1-2; 8 bases agree with TRBD1. CDR1 is SGHVS, CDR2 FNYEAQ, per germline. Losses at the gene ends were 5 bases for V and 8 bases for J; bases not matched to a gene: 7. CDR3 length: 13 residues.

V usage is TRBV5-4 and J usage is TRBJ1-4; D may be TRBD1 (5 bases). The V end was cut by 4 bases, the J end by 0 bases, with 13 bases between. CDR3 length: 16 amino acids. CDR1 is SGHNT, CDR2 YYREEE, per germline (reference sequence). The CDR3 is CASSPNQGATNEKLFF. CDR3 coding DNA: TGTGCCAGCAGCCCCAACCAAGGGGCAACTAATGAAAAACTGTTTTTT.

The rearrangement links TRBV5-1 to TRBJ2-2; possibly TRBD2 for D (7 bases). V was cut by 3 bases and J by 5 bases, with 14 bases left in between. The CDR3 runs to 15 residues. Germline V CDR1 and CDR2: SGHRS, YFSETQ. CDR3 DNA: TGCGCCAGCAGCTCGGGGGGCTGGCAGACCGGGGAGCTGTTTTTT. Encoded protein: CASSSGGWQTGELFF.

The rearrangement uses TRBV7-9 and TRBJ2-3, with 11 nucleotides matching TRBD2. Germline CDR1 and CDR2: SEHNR and FQNEAQ (reference sequence). This CDR3 has 15 amino acids. The V and J ends lost 8 bases and 4 bases, in that order; junction bases with no gene match: 8. The CDR3 DNA reads TGTGCCAGCGGTTCTAGCGGGGGGAATTCAGATACGCAGTATTTT. Encoded protein: CASGSSGGNSDTQYF.

The chain joins TRBV7-2 to TRBJ1-2, with D possibly being TRBD1 (6 bases). The CDR3 totals 16 residues. The V end lost 4 bases, the J end lost 5 bases, and 20 bases lay between the germline ends. The germline CDR1 and CDR2 sequences are SGHTA and FQGNSA. This CDR3 is CASSSAARGAHYGYTF. The CDR3, as DNA: TGTGCCAGCAGCTCCGCCGCCCGGGGGGCCCATTATGGCTACACCTTC.

V gene TRBV5-1 combines with J gene TRBJ2-3, with 12 bases identical to TRBD2. Germline V gene sequence: CDR1 SGHRS, CDR2 YFSETQ. The trim removed 5 bases at V and 4 bases at J, leaving 8 bases unmatched. There are 16 residues in the CDR3. The CDR3 loop reads CASSRTSGAVPDTQYF. The CDR3 DNA sequence: TGCGCCAGCAGTCGGACTAGCGGGGCGGTCCCAGATACGCAGTATTTT.

The rearrangement links TRBV7-3 to TRBJ2-1, with TRBD2 matching over 9 bases. The trim removed 1 base at V and 5 bases at J, leaving 6 bases unmatched. The germline gives CDR1 SGHTA, CDR2 FQGTGA. The CDR3 length is 16 residues. The CDR3 DNA reads as TGTGCCAGCAGCTTAATTCCTGCGGGGGGGAACAATGAGCAGTTCTTC. This gives the protein CASSLIPAGGNNEQFF.

The gene calls are TRBV11-2 and TRBJ1-2, with D hard to call. CDR3 size: 13 residues. CDR1 is SGHAT, CDR2 FQNNGV, per germline. V shed 5 bases and J shed 4 bases, with 11 bases lying between them. CDR3 in amino acids: CASSRGNPYGYTF. The CDR3 DNA sequence: TGTGCCAGCAGCCGCGGGAACCCCTATGGCTACACCTTC. Supplemented by reference TRBV11-2 and TRBJ1-2, the full variable domain reads EAGVAQSPRYKIIEKRQSVAFWCNPISGHATLYWYQQILGQGPKLLIQFQNNGVVDDSQLPKDRFSAERLKGVDSTLKIQPAKLEDSAVYLCASSRGNPYGYTFGSGTRLTVV.

This clone was detected only once. The rearrangement uses TRBV5-1 and TRBJ1-1, with TRBD1 matching 7 bases. CDR1 is SGHRS and CDR2 is YFSETQ in the germline V gene. With V trimmed by 7 bases and J by 2 bases, 11 bases remained unmatched. The CDR3 length is 15 residues. The CDR3 reads CASGGLGTVNTEAFF. The CDR3 bases are TGCGCCAGCGGAGGTTTAGGGACAGTTAACACTGAAGCTTTCTTT.

V usage is TRBV6-1 and J usage is TRBJ1-5; 9 bases map to TRBD1. Germline loops: CDR1 MNHNS, CDR2 SASEGT. This CDR3 is built from 19 residues. Germline trimming cut 3 bases from V and 6 bases from J; bases unmatched to any gene: 18. The CDR3 DNA reads TGTGCCAGCAGTGACAACTTCTTGGGACAGGGTGGATTCCCTCAGCCCCAGCATTTT. It is translated as CASSDNFLGQGGFPQPQHF.

This clone was detected once. The chain's CDR3 is CASSRFRTVNSNQPQHF. The CDR3, as DNA: TGTGCCAGCAGCCGATTCCGGACAGTAAATAGCAATCAGCCCCAGCATTTT. The rearrangement joins TRBV5-8 to TRBJ1-5, with D perhaps TRBD1 (6 bases). The V and J ends lost 4 bases and 0 bases respectively, with 17 bases between them. Germline loops: CDR1 SGHTS, CDR2 YDEGEE. This CDR3 is 17 amino acids long.

The sample holds one count of this clone. The rearrangement uses TRBV10-3 and TRBJ1-5, with 8 bases matching TRBD1. In germline, CDR1 is ENHRY, CDR2 SYGVKD. This CDR3 is built from 15 residues. Trimming cost V 6 bases and J 2 bases; bases outside gene matches: 6. The CDR3 region is CAISPSTGGNQPQHF. Written as DNA, the CDR3 is TGTGCCATCAGCCCCTCGACAGGGGGCAATCAGCCCCAGCATTTT.

In this sample, this clone turned up once. J is TRBJ2-7 and V is TRBV7-9; D not certain. V was pared by 2 bases and J by 0 bases, with 8 bases between. Germline-derived CDR1 and CDR2 are SEHNR and FQNEAQ (reference sequence). CDR3 size: 14 residues. CDR3 DNA sequence: TGTGCCAGCAGCTTACAGGTTAACTCCTACGAGCAGTACTTC. Translated: CASSLQVNSYEQYF.

This clone was seen more than once but under ten times. Other DNA sequences in the sample encode the same CDR3. The rearrangement uses TRBV7-9 and TRBJ2-5; a weak D match, TRBD2 (7 bases). V shed 5 bases and J shed 5 bases, with 12 bases lying between them. This CDR3 has 13 amino acids. CDR1 and CDR2 from the germline V gene are SEHNR and FQNEAQ (reference sequence). For the CDR3, the DNA is TGTGCCAGCAGCCCGAGGGGGGGGGAGACCCAGTACTTC. As protein: CASSPRGGETQYF.

The V and J genes are TRBV25-1 and TRBJ2-5; 13 nucleotides agree with TRBD2. The CDR3 covers 18 residues. V shed 4 bases, J shed 2 bases, and the junction held 10 bases outside the gene matches. The V gene's germline CDR1 is MGHDK and CDR2 SYGVNS. The CDR3 loop is CASSARIGGLAGQETQYF. In nucleotides, the CDR3 is TGTGCCAGCAGTGCCCGAATAGGGGGACTAGCGGGGCAAGAGACCCAGTACTTC.

CDR3 bases: TGTGCCTGGAGTCTCCGACAGGGCAATGAAGCTTTCTTT. It specifies CAWSLRQGNEAFF. The J gene is TRBJ1-1, the V gene TRBV30; 7 bases are a match to TRBD1. V lost 2 bases, J lost 7 bases, and 7 bases stayed unmatched. Germline V gene data show CDR1 as GTSNPN and CDR2 as SVGIG (reference sequence). The CDR3 spans 13 residues.

The rearrangement links TRBV5-4 to TRBJ1-6; a weak D match, TRBD1 (6 bases). The CDR3 covers 15 residues. The V gene's germline CDR1 is SGHNT and CDR2 YYREEE (reference sequence). V dropped 0 bases and J dropped 7 bases, with 11 bases sitting between them. The CDR3 loop reads CASSLDREGNSPLHF. In nucleotides, the CDR3 is TGTGCCAGCAGCTTGGACAGGGAGGGAAATTCACCCCTCCACTTT.

The V gene is TRBV5-1, the J gene TRBJ1-2; TRBD1 is a possible D gene (5 bases). CDR3 length equals 13 residues. V lost 6 bases to trimming and J lost 3 bases, with 12 bases between them. Germline assignment: CDR1 SGHRS and CDR2 YFSETQ. DNA of the CDR3: TGCGCCAGCACCAGAGACAGTTACTATGGCTACACCTTC. Its translation is CASTRDSYYGYTF.

The gene calls are TRBV6-5 and TRBJ1-2; 12 bases map to TRBD1. CDR1 MNHEY and CDR2 SVGAGI come from the germline V gene. This CDR3 region has 15 residues. Trimming cost V 5 bases and J 7 bases; bases outside gene matches: 8. CDR3 coding DNA: TGTGCCAGCAGTACCACCGGGACAGGGGGCCTTGGCTACACCTTC. Translated: CASSTTGTGGLGYTF.

The chain uses TRBV24-1 and TRBJ2-1, with TRBD2 matching over 16 bases. The CDR3 has 16 amino acids. Germline trimming cut 3 bases from V and 7 bases from J; bases unmatched to any gene: 2. Per germline, CDR1 KGHDR and CDR2 SFDVKD. The CDR3 protein is CATSDAGLAGGNEQFF. CDR3 bases: TGTGCCACCAGTGATGCGGGACTAGCGGGGGGGAATGAGCAGTTCTTC.